This T cell receptor (beta chain) was profiled in a study of B cell selection in AIRE deficiency. Study-level points and caveats: Shared Treg sequences had shorter CDR3s, biased toward rearrangements with few non-templated insertions. Tconv and Treg cells from AIRE-deficient patients resembled healthy donors in TCRBV usage, CDR3 length and diversity. Only about 9.3% of 3,500 to 4,500 shared Treg sequences were patient-specific; around 33% healthy-specific.

A remark on this clone: Its specificity is not known.

CD4+CD127+ cells were sorted as the conventional CD4 T cells. The protocol was immunoSEQ multiplex PCR, while the TCRdb copy is restricted to in-frame clones and leaves out a portion. Among 20,000 to 30,000 clones listed, roughly 97% were seen once. The sequencing sample was made of conventional CD4+ T cells sorted from PBMCs. This receptor was taken from a human donor with AIRE deficiency.

CDR3 sequence (DNA): TGTGCCTGGGGCCGGGAAGCTCGAAATGGATCACCCCTCCACTTT. This codes for CAWGREARNGSPLHF. This chain connects TRBV30 to TRBJ1-6; unclear D gene. The germline CDR1 and CDR2 sequences are GTSNPN and SVGIG (reference sequence). The CDR3 extends over 15 amino acids. The germline V and J ends were trimmed by 5 bases and 10 bases, with 21 bases remaining between them. Combining the CDR3 with reference TRBV30 and TRBJ1-6 gives the whole variable domain SQTIHQWPATLVQPVGSPLSLECTVEGTSNPNLYWYRQAAGRGLQLLFYSVGIGQISSEVPQNLSASRPQDRQFILSSKKLLLSDSGFYLCAWGREARNGSPLHFGNGTRLTVT.